Sequencing of this T cell receptor (beta chain) was carried out in a study of monozygotic twins with inflammatory bowel disease. This CDR3 contains 15 residues. The germline CDR1 and CDR2 sequences are MNHEY and SVGEGT. TCRdb reanalyzed the 5' RACE reads and collapses them to one entry per CDR3 protein, without DNA. The sample data list about 380,000 distinct CDR3 sequences. V and J are TRBV6-2 or TRBV6-3 and TRBJ1-6; TCRdb calls TRBD1, which cannot be checked without DNA. The TCR comes from a human donor with ulcerative colitis or Crohn's disease, or a healthy co-twin of an affected twin (not recorded which). Sequencing was done on a sample of blood. CDR3 amino acids: CASIDRARYNSPLHF.